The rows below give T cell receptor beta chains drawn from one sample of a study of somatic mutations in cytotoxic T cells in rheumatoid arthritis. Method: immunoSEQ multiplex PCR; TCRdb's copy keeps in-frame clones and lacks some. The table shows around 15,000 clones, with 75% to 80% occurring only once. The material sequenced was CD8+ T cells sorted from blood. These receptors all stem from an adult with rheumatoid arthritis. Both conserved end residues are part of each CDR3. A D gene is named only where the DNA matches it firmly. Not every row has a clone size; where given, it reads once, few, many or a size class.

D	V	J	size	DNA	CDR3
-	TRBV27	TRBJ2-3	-	TGTGCCAGCATGGGACTCCCCGGGGCTAGCACAGATACGCAGTATTTT	CASMGLPGASTDTQYF
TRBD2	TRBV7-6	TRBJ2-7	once	TGTGCCAGCAGCCCACTAGCGGGGGCCTACGAGCAGTACTTC	CASSPLAGAYEQYF
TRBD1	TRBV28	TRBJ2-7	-	TGTGCCAGCAGTGAACCCGGGACAGGTGACTACGAGCAGTACTTC	CASSEPGTGDYEQYF
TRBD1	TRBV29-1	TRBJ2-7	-	TGCAGCGTCCTCGGACAGGCGAGCTCCTACGAGCAGTACTTC	CSVLGQASSYEQYF
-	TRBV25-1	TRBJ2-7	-	TGTGCCAGCAGTACACGGGACATTAACGAGCAGTACTTC	CASSTRDINEQYF
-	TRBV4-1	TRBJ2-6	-	TGCGCCAGCAGCCAAACCCCTGGGGCCAACGTCCTGACTTTC	CASSQTPGANVLTF
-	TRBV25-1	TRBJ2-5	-	TGTGCCAGCAGTGATCCGGGACGGCTCGCCCAAGAGACCCAGTACTTC	CASSDPGRLAQETQYF
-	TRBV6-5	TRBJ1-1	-	TGTGCCAGCAGTTACTCGAGGGGCGGAGGGACTGAAGCTTTCTTT	CASSYSRGGGTEAFF
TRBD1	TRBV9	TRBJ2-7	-	TGTGCCAGCAGCTCCGGACAGGGAGCCTACGAGCAGTACTTC	CASSSGQGAYEQYF
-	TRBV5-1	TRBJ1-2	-	TGCGCCAGCCGACCCCTCGGGGGCTATGGCTACACCTTC	CASRPLGGYGYTF
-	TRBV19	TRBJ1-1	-	TGTGCCAGTAGGCGGGGGGGGGTCACTGAAGCTTTCTTT	CASRRGGVTEAFF
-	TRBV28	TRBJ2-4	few	TGTGCCAGCAGTGGAGTTCTAGCCAAAAACATTCAGTACTTC	CASSGVLAKNIQYF